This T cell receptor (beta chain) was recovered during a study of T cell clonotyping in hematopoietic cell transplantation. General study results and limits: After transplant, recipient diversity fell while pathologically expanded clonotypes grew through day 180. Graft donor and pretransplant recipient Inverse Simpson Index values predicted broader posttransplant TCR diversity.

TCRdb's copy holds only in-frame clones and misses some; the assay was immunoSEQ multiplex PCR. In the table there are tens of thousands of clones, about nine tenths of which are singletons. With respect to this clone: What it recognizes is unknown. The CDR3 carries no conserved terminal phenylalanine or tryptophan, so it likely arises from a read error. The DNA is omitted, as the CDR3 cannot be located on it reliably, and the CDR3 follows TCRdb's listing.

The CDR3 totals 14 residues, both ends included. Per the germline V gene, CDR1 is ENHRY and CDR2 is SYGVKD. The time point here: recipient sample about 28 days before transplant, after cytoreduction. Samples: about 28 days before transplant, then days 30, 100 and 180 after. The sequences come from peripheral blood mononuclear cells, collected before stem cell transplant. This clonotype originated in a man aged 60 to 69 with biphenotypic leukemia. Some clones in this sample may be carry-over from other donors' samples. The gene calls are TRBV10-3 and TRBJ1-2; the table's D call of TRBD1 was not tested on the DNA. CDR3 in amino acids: CAISERTGQGTFIV.